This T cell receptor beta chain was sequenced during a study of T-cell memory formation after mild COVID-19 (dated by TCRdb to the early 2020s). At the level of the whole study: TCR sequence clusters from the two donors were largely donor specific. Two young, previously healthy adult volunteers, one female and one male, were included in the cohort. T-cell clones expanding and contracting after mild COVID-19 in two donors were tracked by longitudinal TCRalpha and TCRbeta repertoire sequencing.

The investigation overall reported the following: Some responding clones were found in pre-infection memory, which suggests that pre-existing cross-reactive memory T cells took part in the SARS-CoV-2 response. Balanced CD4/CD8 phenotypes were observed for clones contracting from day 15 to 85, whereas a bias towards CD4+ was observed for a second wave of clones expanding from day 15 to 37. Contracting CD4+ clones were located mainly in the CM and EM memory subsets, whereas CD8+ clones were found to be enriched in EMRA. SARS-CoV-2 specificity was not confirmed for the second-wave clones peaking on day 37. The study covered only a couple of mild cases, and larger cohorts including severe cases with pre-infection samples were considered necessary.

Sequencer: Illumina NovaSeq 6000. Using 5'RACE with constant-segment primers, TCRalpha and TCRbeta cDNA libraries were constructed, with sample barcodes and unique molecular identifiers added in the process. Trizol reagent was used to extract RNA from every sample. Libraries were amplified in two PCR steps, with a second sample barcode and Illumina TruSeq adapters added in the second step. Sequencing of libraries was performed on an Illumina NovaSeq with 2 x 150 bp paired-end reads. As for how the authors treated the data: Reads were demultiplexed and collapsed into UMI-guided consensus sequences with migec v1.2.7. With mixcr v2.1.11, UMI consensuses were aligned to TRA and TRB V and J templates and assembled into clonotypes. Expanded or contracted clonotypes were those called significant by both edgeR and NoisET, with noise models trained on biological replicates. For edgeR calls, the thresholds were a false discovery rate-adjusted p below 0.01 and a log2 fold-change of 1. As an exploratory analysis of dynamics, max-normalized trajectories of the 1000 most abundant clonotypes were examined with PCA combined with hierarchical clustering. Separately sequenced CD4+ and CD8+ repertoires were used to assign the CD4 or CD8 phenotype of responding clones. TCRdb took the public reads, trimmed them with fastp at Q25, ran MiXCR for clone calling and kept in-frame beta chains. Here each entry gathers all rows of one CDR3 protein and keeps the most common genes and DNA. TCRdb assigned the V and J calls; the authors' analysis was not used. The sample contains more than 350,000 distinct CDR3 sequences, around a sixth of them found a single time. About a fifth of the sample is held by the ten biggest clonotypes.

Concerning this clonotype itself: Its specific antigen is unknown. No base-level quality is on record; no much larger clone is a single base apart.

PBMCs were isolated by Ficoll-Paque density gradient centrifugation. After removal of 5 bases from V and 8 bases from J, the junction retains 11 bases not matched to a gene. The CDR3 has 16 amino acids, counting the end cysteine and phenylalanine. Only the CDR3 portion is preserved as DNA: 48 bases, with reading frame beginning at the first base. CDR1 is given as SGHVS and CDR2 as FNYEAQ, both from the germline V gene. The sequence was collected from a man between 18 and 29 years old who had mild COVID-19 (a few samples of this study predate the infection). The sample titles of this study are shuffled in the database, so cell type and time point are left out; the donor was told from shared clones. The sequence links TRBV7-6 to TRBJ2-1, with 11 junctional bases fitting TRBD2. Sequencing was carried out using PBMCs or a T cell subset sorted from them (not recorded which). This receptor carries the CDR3 CASSPSSGGLGHEQFF. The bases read TGTGCCAGCAGCCCATCTAGCGGGGGGTTAGGCCATGAGCAGTTCTTC.